This TCR beta chain stems from a study of blood T cell repertoires in COVID-19. The wider study: Material from acute and convalescent COVID-19 was sourced from the United States, Italy and Spain. PBMCs, B-cell-depleted T cells, or T cells provided the cDNA or gDNA that made up the material.

The CDR3 is made up of 16 amino acids. J was trimmed by 3 bases and V by 0 bases; bases with no gene match: 5. From germline, CDR1 is SGHDT and CDR2 YYEEEE. Authors' processing steps: Scientists estimated how many nucleated cells there were by amplifying reference gene primers. Sequencing was performed with immunoSEQ multiplex PCR; in TCRdb, only in-frame clones are kept and a portion is missing. V, J and clone size reflect that table, while D and trimming were determined from the DNA. This sample has about 20,000 clones, with approximately 90% found just once. Specimen: peripheral blood. The V gene is TRBV5-6, the J gene TRBJ2-2, with 7 bases lining up with TRBD2. The receptor was derived from a human donor in a cohort sampled during active COVID-19. The donor label of this sample is uncertain. CDR3 DNA: TGTGCCAGCAGCTTGGATCGGACTAGAGACACCGGGGAGCTGTTTTTT. It yields the protein CASSLDRTRDTGELFF.